Presented here are 17 T cell receptor beta chains from one specimen sequenced in a study of CD8+CD57+ T cells in acquired aplastic anemia. CDR3 and TCR beta VDJ profiling relied on a genomic DNA template. TCRdb re-derived calls from the reads in MiXCR, one entry per CDR3 protein. The profile shows over 250,000 distinct CDR3 sequences, under 60% of them singletons. All patients picked for sequencing had shown, by flow cytometry, an expansion of CD8+CD57+ cells. The sample comprised sorted CD4+, CD8+, or CD8+CD57+ T cells (not recorded which) from PBMCs. Receptor source: a human donor with aplastic anemia.

The V gene is TRBV10-3, the J gene TRBJ1-2; the D is unclear. This CDR3 is 14 amino acids long. V lost 6 bases and J 3 bases, leaving 14 bases between the germline ends. Looked up from germline, CDR1 is ENHRY and CDR2 is SYGVKD. CDR3 residues: CAIRSGSDYYGYTF. The CDR3 DNA sequence: TGTGCCATCAGGAGTGGGTCGGATTACTATGGCTACACCTTC.

The chain has TRBV25-1 and TRBJ2-5; D remains ambiguous. V lost 3 bases, J lost 7 bases, and 15 bases lay in between. There are 14 residues in the CDR3. Germline CDR1 and CDR2: MGHDK and SYGVNS. The CDR3 nucleotides read TGTGCCAGCAGTGATCCTTCCACCCCACGGACCCAGTACTTC. Translated: CASSDPSTPRTQYF.

This clonotype was counted many times. This may be a read error, as it is one base from a much larger clone. The final CDR3 position lacks the conserved phenylalanine or tryptophan, pointing to a likely read error. The chain employs TRBV20-1 and TRBJ1-1, with D tentatively TRBD1 (6 bases). V was pared by 6 bases and J by 0 bases, with 11 bases between. The germline gives CDR1 DFQATT, CDR2 SNEGSKA (reference sequence). This CDR3 region has 13 residues. This chain's CDR3 is CSAIGQMNTEAFL. The CDR3, as DNA: TGCAGTGCCATAGGACAGATGAACACTGAAGCTTTCCTT.

V gene TRBV5-4 combines with J gene TRBJ1-3, with 7 bases fitting TRBD1. The germline V gene has CDR1 SGHNT and CDR2 YYREEE (reference sequence). The CDR3 runs 16 residues. Trimming at V came to 4 bases and at J to 0 bases, leaving 7 bases not matched to a gene. In nucleotides, the CDR3 is TGTGCCAGCAGCCCCGGCAGGGGGTTCTCTGGAAACACCATATATTTT. Translating it yields CASSPGRGFSGNTIYF.

The J gene is TRBJ2-2, the V gene TRBV2, with a possible D match to TRBD2 (5 bases). This CDR3 has 15 residues. Trimming shortened V by 5 bases and J by 1 base, and 11 bases separated the two germline ends. Looked up from germline, CDR1 is SNHLY and CDR2 is FYNNEI. The CDR3: CASSPDLMNTGELFF. Written as DNA, the CDR3 is TGTGCCAGCAGTCCGGACTTAATGAACACCGGGGAGCTGTTTTTT.

The rearrangement joins TRBV7-9 to TRBJ1-2, with 10 positions matching TRBD1. The CDR3 consists of 14 residues. Losses at the gene ends were 4 bases for V and 7 bases for J; bases not matched to a gene: 6. Germline V gene lookup returns CDR1 SEHNR and CDR2 FQNEAQ (reference sequence). CDR3 in DNA: TGTGCCAGCAGCTCCGGACAGGGGGACGTTGGCTACACCTTC. Its protein is CASSSGQGDVGYTF.

The V and J genes are TRBV7-6 and TRBJ2-5; D gene uncertain. Germline CDR1 reads SGHVS; CDR2 reads FNYEAQ. The CDR3 extends over 13 amino acids. V was shortened by 10 bases and J by 0 bases, with 12 bases between the two germline ends. The DNA for the CDR3 is TGTGCCACCCTCGAACCGAACCAAGAGACCCAGTACTTC. Its protein is CATLEPNQETQYF.

The V call is TRBV7-6, the J call TRBJ1-6, with TRBD1 matching over 8 bases. The germline CDR1 and CDR2 sequences are SGHVS and FNYEAQ. The CDR3 is 16 amino acids. V gave up 1 base and J gave up 6 bases; unmatched junction bases: 5. The CDR3 nucleotides are TGTGCCAGCAGCTTAGAACAAGGACAGGGTAATTCACCCCTCCACTTT. Translating it yields CASSLEQGQGNSPLHF.

The table lists this clonotype with a few counts. The genes are TRBV7-3 and TRBJ2-2, with TRBD2 matching over 11 bases. After removal of 4 bases from V and 4 bases from J, the junction contained 11 bases not matched to a gene. The germline gives CDR1 SGHTA, CDR2 FQGTGA. The CDR3 is 18 amino acids. Written as DNA, the CDR3 is TGTGCCAGCAGCTCCCGGGTAGCGGGGGGGCCGGTCACCGGGGAGCTGTTTTTT. This gives the protein CASSSRVAGGPVTGELFF.

There are many counts of this clonotype. The chain links TRBV19 to TRBJ2-5, with 8 nucleotides matching TRBD2. Germline trimming cut 5 bases from V and 2 bases from J; bases unmatched to any gene: 7. Germline V gene data show CDR1 as LNHDA and CDR2 as SQIVND (reference sequence). The CDR3 extends over 15 amino acids. In nucleotides, the CDR3 is TGTGCCAGTAGTGCCTCTAGCGGGCCTCAAGAGACCCAGTACTTC. Residues: CASSASSGPQETQYF.

The chain joins TRBV2 to TRBJ1-5; D not resolved. This CDR3 contains 15 residues. The germline V and J ends were trimmed by 5 bases and 1 base, with 12 bases remaining between them. The germline V gene encodes CDR1 SNHLY and CDR2 FYNNEI. The CDR3 sequence is CASSLSDGSNQPQHF. DNA of the CDR3: TGTGCCAGCAGTTTGTCCGACGGGAGCAATCAGCCCCAGCATTTT.

V is TRBV19 and J is TRBJ2-3; TRBD2 aligns across 7 bases. The CDR3 sequence is 16 residues long. V was clipped by 5 bases and J by 1 base; unmatched bases: 9. Per the germline V gene, CDR1 is LNHDA and CDR2 is SQIVND (reference sequence). CDR3 loop: CASSPRGSGGTDTQYF. CDR3 nucleotide sequence: TGTGCCAGTAGTCCCCGGGGGAGCGGGGGCACAGATACGCAGTATTTT.

The CDR3 nucleotides read TGTGCCAGTAGTATATTGGGGGTCGGGTCCTACAATGAGCAGTTCTTC. It is translated as CASSILGVGSYNEQFF. The V gene is TRBV19, the J gene TRBJ2-1; either TRBD1 or TRBD2 may supply D (5 bases each). Trimming removed 2 bases from V and 1 base from J, with 12 bases in between. Germline V gene lookup returns CDR1 LNHDA and CDR2 SQIVND (reference sequence). This CDR3 contains 16 residues.

The J gene is TRBJ2-1, the V gene TRBV9; no clear D. This CDR3 contains 13 residues. The V gene's germline CDR1 is SGDLS and CDR2 YYNGEE. Trimming cost V 4 bases and J 9 bases, with 14 bases left between them. The CDR3 DNA reads TGTGCCAGCAGCCCCGAAGAGCGATCTGAGCAGTTCTTC. Translated, it gives CASSPEERSEQFF.

This clonotype was picked up a small number of times. A junction boundary mismatches the germline segment, possibly from a read error. The rearrangement joins TRBV14 to TRBJ1-2; D is perhaps TRBD1 (5 bases). Per germline, CDR1 SGHDN and CDR2 FVKESK. CDR3 length equals 12 residues. The CDR3 DNA follows: TGTGCCAGCAGCCAAGGATTGGCACAGGTACGCTTC. Amino acid sequence: CASSQGLAQVRF.

This clonotype was seen a handful of times. The genes are TRBV20-1 and TRBJ2-2; D is possibly TRBD1 (5 bases). Germline assignment: CDR1 DFQATT and CDR2 SNEGSKA (reference sequence). V lost 0 bases and J 3 bases, leaving 11 bases between the germline ends. This CDR3 comprises 15 residues. DNA for the CDR3: TGCAGTGCTAGAGATCCCAGGGTTGACACCGGGGAGCTGTTTTTT. Translated, it gives CSARDPRVDTGELFF.

This clonotype was detected a few times. J is TRBJ1-6 and V is TRBV7-8; the D is unclear. Trimming left V 3 bases short and J 5 bases short, with 14 bases between. The CDR3 is made up of 16 amino acids. Germline values: CDR1 SGHVS, CDR2 FQNEAQ. The CDR3 spells CASSFLPGGDNSPLHF. CDR3 in DNA: TGTGCCAGCAGCTTCTTGCCCGGAGGCGATAATTCACCCCTCCACTTT.